Each of the 10 T cell receptor beta chains below was sequenced from the same sample in a study of blood T cells in healthy people across ages. PCR was performed a second time for about 6 to 11 cycles using a sample-barcoded 5' primer and a J-beta primer mix. TCRdb ran MiXCR on the 5' RACE reads and lists one entry per CDR3 protein. The sample has about 640,000 distinct CDR3 sequences; 25% to 35% are singletons. The material sequenced was blood. These receptors were collected from an elderly woman in good health.

The gene calls are TRBV5-1 and TRBJ1-1; D might be TRBD1 (5 bases). Germline V gene sequence: CDR1 SGHRS, CDR2 YFSETQ. The CDR3 length is 14 residues. Between the trimmed V and J ends, which lost 4 bases and 8 bases, there was a span of 18 bases. CDR3 DNA: TGCGCCAGCAGCCGGTGGGGGGACTTTAAGGAAGCTTTCTTT. Translating it yields CASSRWGDFKEAFF.

The J gene is TRBJ2-7, the V gene TRBV12-3 or TRBV12-4; tentatively, D is TRBD1 (5 bases). This CDR3 spans 15 amino acids. V was shortened by 6 bases and J by 0 bases, with 15 bases between the two germline ends. Here the CDR3 reads CASSKGPGTSYEQYF. CDR3 nucleotide sequence: TGTGCCAGCAGCAAGGGGCCGGGCACCTCCTACGAGCAGTACTTC.

Concerning this clonotype itself: This may be a read error, as it is one base from a much larger clone. The chain recombines TRBV5-1 with TRBJ2-1, with D unclear. CDR1 is SGHRS and CDR2 is YFSETQ in the germline V gene. The CDR3 is made up of 18 amino acids. CDR3 amino acids: CASSWINSRVSSYNERFF. The DNA for the CDR3 is TGCGCCAGCAGCTGGATCAACAGTCGGGTAAGCTCCTACAATGAGCGGTTCTTC.

This clonotype was counted a few times. The V gene is TRBV7-2, the J gene TRBJ1-3, with unresolved D. The V gene lost 5 bases and the J gene lost 0 bases, with 14 bases spanning the gap. The CDR3 extends over 16 amino acids. CDR1 is SGHTA and CDR2 is FQGNSA in the germline V gene. The CDR3, as DNA: TGTGCCAGCAGCATAACAAACCCTGACTCTGGAAACACCATATATTTT. It encodes CASSITNPDSGNTIYF.

The CDR3 DNA sequence: TGTGCCAGCAGTGAAGTAACACAGGGGGGCCAGACGGCAGATACGCAGTATTTT. Protein: CASSEVTQGGQTADTQYF. The chain joins TRBV6-1 to TRBJ2-3; 8 bases agree with TRBD1. Trimming removed 1 base from V and 4 bases from J; junction bases left unmatched: 13. Germline values: CDR1 MNHNS, CDR2 SASEGT. The CDR3 is 18 residues long.

This clonotype was detected ten times or more. The chain uses TRBV11-2 and TRBJ2-7, with TRBD2 as a possible D gene (6 bases). CDR1 is SGHAT and CDR2 is FQNNGV in the germline V gene. V lost 3 bases to trimming and J lost 3 bases, with 21 bases between them. This CDR3 contains 17 residues. The CDR3 sequence: CASSFSHGGTGIYEQYF. The CDR3 DNA reads as TGTGCCAGCAGCTTCTCCCACGGCGGGACGGGGATCTACGAGCAGTACTTC.

This clonotype was seen only once. This chain uses TRBV18 with TRBJ1-1; TRBD1 matches 8 bases. J lost 1 base, V lost 2 bases, and 6 bases had no gene match. The CDR3 totals 16 residues. Germline lookup yields CDR1 KGHSH and CDR2 LQKENI. CDR3 protein: CASSPKLTGENTEAFF. The CDR3 nucleotides read TGTGCCAGCTCACCAAAACTGACAGGGGAGAACACTGAAGCTTTCTTT.

This clonotype has only a few counts. A much larger clone sits a single nucleotide away, making a read error possible. This rearrangement joins TRBV20-1 to TRBJ2-1; 7 bases map to TRBD1. CDR3 size: 14 residues. V shed 2 bases, J shed 8 bases, and the junction held 9 bases outside the gene matches. Per germline, CDR1 DFQATT and CDR2 SNEGSKA (reference sequence). The CDR3 sequence: CSARRGQGCHEQFF. CDR3 in DNA: TGCAGTGCTAGAAGGGGGCAGGGGTGCCATGAGCAGTTCTTC.

The chain combines TRBV28 with TRBJ2-1, with 13 positions matching TRBD2. V lost 6 bases and J lost 4; bases outside the gene matches: 6. Germline CDR1 is MDHEN and CDR2 is SYDVKM. This CDR3 spans 16 amino acids. The CDR3 sequence is CASRRTSGGRYNEQFF. For the CDR3, the DNA is TGTGCCAGCAGAAGGACTAGCGGGGGCCGTTACAATGAGCAGTTCTTC.

This clonotype has only one observation. The chain has TRBV4-1 and TRBJ2-7; 7 nucleotides match TRBD1. The CDR3 loop spans 15 amino acids. Losses at the gene ends were 0 bases for V and 1 base for J; bases not matched to a gene: 3. Germline V gives CDR1 MGHRA, CDR2 YSYEKL. This CDR3 reads CASSQEGQLSYEQYF. CDR3 nucleotide sequence: TGCGCCAGCAGCCAAGAGGGACAGCTTTCCTACGAGCAGTACTTC.